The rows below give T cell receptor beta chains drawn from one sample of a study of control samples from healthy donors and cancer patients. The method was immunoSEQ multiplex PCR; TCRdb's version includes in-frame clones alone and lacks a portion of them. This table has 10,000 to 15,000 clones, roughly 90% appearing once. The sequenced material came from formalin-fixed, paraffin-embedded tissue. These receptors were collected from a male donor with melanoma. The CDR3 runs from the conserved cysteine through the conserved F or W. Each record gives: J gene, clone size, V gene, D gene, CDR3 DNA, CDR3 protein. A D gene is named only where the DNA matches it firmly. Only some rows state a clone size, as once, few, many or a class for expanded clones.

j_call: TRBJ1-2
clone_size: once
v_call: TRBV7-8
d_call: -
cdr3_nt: TGTGCCAGCAGCCCCAGTGGGGCACCCTATGGCTACACCTTC
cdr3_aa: CASSPSGAPYGYTF

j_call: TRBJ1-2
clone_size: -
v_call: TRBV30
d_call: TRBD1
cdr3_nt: TGTGCCTACCCCGGACAGGGGGCGGGCGGCTACACCTTC
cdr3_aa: CAYPGQGAGGYTF

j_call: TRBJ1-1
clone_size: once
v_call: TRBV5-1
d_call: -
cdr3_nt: TGCGCCAGCAGCTTTGAGGCGGCGAACACTGAAGCTTTCTTT
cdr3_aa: CASSFEAANTEAFF

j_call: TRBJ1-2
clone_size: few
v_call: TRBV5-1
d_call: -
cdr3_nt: TGCGCCAGCAGCCCCGCGGGGGCTAACTATGGCTACACCTTC
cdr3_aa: CASSPAGANYGYTF

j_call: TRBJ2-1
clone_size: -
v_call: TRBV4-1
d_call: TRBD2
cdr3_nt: TGCGCCAGCAGCCAAGAAACGCGGGAGGGCCCCTACAATGAGCAGTTCTTC
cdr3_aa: CASSQETREGPYNEQFF

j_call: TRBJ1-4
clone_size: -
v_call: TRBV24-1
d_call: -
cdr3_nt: TGTGCCACCAGTGATTCCCAGGGCCTAGGAGAAAAACTGTTTTTT
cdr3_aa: CATSDSQGLGEKLFF

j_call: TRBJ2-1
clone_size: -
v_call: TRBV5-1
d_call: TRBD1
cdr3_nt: TGCGCCAGCAGCTTGGGACAGGGACCTTTGAATGAGCAGTTCTTC
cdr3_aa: CASSLGQGPLNEQFF

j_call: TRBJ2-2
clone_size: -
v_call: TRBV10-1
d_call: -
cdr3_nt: TGCGCCAGCAGTCCCCACTTGAGGGTTGGGGAGCTGTTTTTT
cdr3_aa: CASSPHLRVGELFF

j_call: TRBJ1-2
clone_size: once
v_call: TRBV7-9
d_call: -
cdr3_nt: TGTGCCAGCAGCCCGAGCCTATCCTATGGCTACACCTTC
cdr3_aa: CASSPSLSYGYTF

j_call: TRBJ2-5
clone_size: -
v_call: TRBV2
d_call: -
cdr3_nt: TGTGCCAGCACCCCTGGGGGGGGCGGAGAGACCCAGTACTTC
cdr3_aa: CASTPGGGGETQYF

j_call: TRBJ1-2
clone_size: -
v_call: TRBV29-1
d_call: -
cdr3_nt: TGCAGCGTTGAAGATAAGAGGGGAAACTCCTATGGCTACACCTTC
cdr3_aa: CSVEDKRGNSYGYTF

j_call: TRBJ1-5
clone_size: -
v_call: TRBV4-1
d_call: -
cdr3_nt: TGCGCCAACAGCCAAGATGAGGGCGATCAGCCCCAGCATTTT
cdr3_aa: CANSQDEGDQPQHF

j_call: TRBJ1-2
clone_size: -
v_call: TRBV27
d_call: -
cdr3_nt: TGTGCCAGCAGTCCACCCGGGGTAGGCGCAGTTGGCTACACCTTT
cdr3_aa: CASSPPGVGAVGYTF

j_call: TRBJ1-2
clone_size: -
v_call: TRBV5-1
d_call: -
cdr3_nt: TGCGCCAGCAGCACCGGAGGGTCTCCTGGCTACACCTTC
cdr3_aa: CASSTGGSPGYTF

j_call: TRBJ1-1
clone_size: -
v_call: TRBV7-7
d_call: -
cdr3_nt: TGTGCTAGCAGCCCCGAGGTTGGACCGAACACTGAAGCTTTCTTT
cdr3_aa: CASSPEVGPNTEAFF

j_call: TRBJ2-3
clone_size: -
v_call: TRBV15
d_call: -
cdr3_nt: TGTGCCACCAGCAGGGGGGGAGCAGATACGCAGTATTTT
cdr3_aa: CATSRGGADTQYF

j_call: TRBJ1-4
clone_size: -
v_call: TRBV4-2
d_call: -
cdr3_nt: TGTGCCAGCAGCCAACCTTCGGACGGGAATAATGAAAAACTGTTTTTT
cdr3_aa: CASSQPSDGNNEKLFF